Detailed here is one T cell receptor (beta chain). Its specificity is not known. Graves' hyperthyroidism was deemed stable absent ophthalmopathy progression within 18 months. Aged 18 to 65, the patients had hyperthyroidism that was newly diagnosed and had lasted under 2 months. This entry belongs to a study of T cells in Graves' hyperthyroidism and ophthalmopathy. General study points: Blood held most thyroid clonotypes expanded above 0.001 frequency. Model predictions of ophthalmopathy came a median approximately 6 months before onset.

The CDR3 contains 15 residues. Looked up from germline, CDR1 is SNHLY and CDR2 is FYNNEI. The J segment lost 2 bases and the V segment lost 6 bases, leaving 9 bases of the junction unmatched. Using RNA transcripts as the source, TCR beta CDR3 regions were amplified. With the HTBI primer set, the TCR CDR3 went through a first round of RT-PCR. One entry per CDR3 protein, called by TCRdb with MiXCR from the multiplex PCR reads. In the table there are 700,000 to 950,000 distinct CDR3 sequences, 30% to 40% of which are singletons. This sequence originates from a woman in her thirties or forties with Graves' hyperthyroidism. Sequences were obtained from blood. V gene TRBV2 combines with J gene TRBJ2-5; 7 bases are a match to TRBD1. The CDR3 is CASSVDLGQQETQYF. In DNA, the CDR3 is TGTGCCAGCAGCGTAGATCTGGGACAGCAAGAGACCCAGTACTTC. The variable domain in full, completed from reference TRBV2 and TRBJ2-5, reads EPEVTQTPSHQVTQMGQEVILRCVPISNHLYFYWYRQILGQKVEFLVSFYNNEISEKSEIFDDQFSVERPDGSNFTLKIRSTKLEDSAMYFCASSVDLGQQETQYFGPGTRLLVL.